This T cell receptor beta chain appears in the sequencing data of a study of cytomegalovirus exposure and HLA in healthy donors. Study-level results: Presence/absence analyses assumed roughly uniform sequencing depth across donors.

PCR primers comprised 60 Vbeta and 13 Jbeta primers. The assay was immunoSEQ multiplex PCR, and TCRdb's table has in-frame clones only and misses some. The listing records tens of thousands of clones. With regard to this clone: Its target is unknown.

Donors likely had unrecorded immune exposures despite being nominally healthy when sampled. This sequence was found in a woman in her thirties or forties in good health and CMV-seropositive. Sequencing input: PBMCs.

CDR3 in amino acids: CASVASGAGDTQYF. The CDR3 DNA reads as TGTGCCAGCGTGGCTAGCGGGGCCGGGGATACGCAGTATTTT. The chain has TRBV7-9 and TRBJ2-3; the match to TRBD2 covers 9 bases. Germline V gives CDR1 SEHNR, CDR2 FQNEAQ (reference sequence). This CDR3 comprises 14 residues. J lost 6 bases, V lost 8 bases, and 9 bases had no gene match.